A single TCR beta chain is shown here with its context. The target antigen is unknown. These data originate in a study of siplizumab effects on memory and regulatory T cells. Study-wide results and limits: The authors did not confirm suppressive function in proliferating Tregs from siplizumab cultures. Most alloreactive clones went unmapped to unstimulated subsets; only a minor fraction mapped.

The CDR3 totals 14 residues. V dropped 4 bases and J dropped 4 bases, with 13 bases sitting between them. Germline CDR1 reads MDHEN; CDR2 reads SYDVKM. Only in-frame clones appear in the TCRdb table, and some are missing; sequencing was by immunoSEQ multiplex PCR. Among roughly 56,000 clones listed, roughly 93% were seen once. J is TRBJ1-2 and V is TRBV28; D might be TRBD1 (6 bases). The receptor was derived from a human donor in good health. Sequenced material: CD8+ T cells sorted from blood. The CDR3 here is CASSSHRVGYGYTF. The CDR3 DNA reads as TGTGCCAGCAGTTCCCACAGGGTGGGCTATGGCTACACCTTC.